This TCR beta chain is drawn from a study of blood T cell repertoires in COVID-19. The table came from immunoSEQ multiplex PCR; TCRdb's copy has only in-frame clones and leaves some out. In the table there are about 61,000 clones, about 77% of which are singletons. This CDR3 contains 12 residues. CDR1 and CDR2 from the germline V gene are LGHDT and YNNKEL (reference sequence). Deletions cut 0 bases from V and 7 bases from J, with 6 bases between. This sequence originates from a man at least 80 years old with active or convalescent COVID-19. The V and J genes are TRBV3-1 (or the pseudogene TRBV3-2) and TRBJ1-2, with D uncertain. Source material: peripheral blood. CDR3 in DNA: TGTGCCAGCAGCCAAGAAGGGAGTGGCTACACCTTC. It translates to CASSQEGSGYTF.